This entry concerns a single T cell receptor beta chain. This clone has a handful of counts. Its antigen remains undetermined. No base qualities exist here, and no much larger clone lies one base off it. The High Capacity cDNA Reverse Transcription Kit was used to reverse transcribe all of the isolated RNA, meaning that expressed TCRB transcripts were what got sequenced. Deep immunoSEQ sequencing was performed on naive, central memory and regulatory T cell samples, with an average of about 3.57 million total reads per sample. Sorted cells were lysed in RLT buffer, and RNA was extracted using DNase-treated RNeasy Micro or Mini kits according to cell number. To prevent cross-contamination, every cell subset was processed on its own, while patient and healthy donor samples were processed together. The immunoSEQ multiplex PCR was used to amplify TCRB sequences from cDNA, generating 87-bp fragments that spanned the CDR3 region. Amplicons were sequenced on the Illumina HiSeq platform. In the original analysis: Synthetic template baselines were used to correct PCR bias computationally, reads within Hamming distance 2 were collapsed, and singletons that could not be merged were discarded. Reads were aligned against IMGT so that V, D and J genes, CDR3 length and insertions or deletions at six rearrangement sites could be assigned. Within each subset, clonotype counts were normalized to the number of sorted cells before true diversity and Gini coefficients were calculated with the tcR R package. The overlap coefficient, calculated on TCRB nucleotide sequences, was used to measure repertoire sharing. Out-of-frame TCRB sequences from naive cells were analyzed to stand in for the pre-selection repertoire. The immuneACCESS repertoire file appears here via TCRdb, limited to in-frame rearrangements. These files lack a portion of the clones; in checked studies, under half of the deficit traces to unresolved V genes, and the cause of the others is not known. The DNA was the basis for D and trimming; V, J and clone size are from that table. The table for this sample lists about 470,000 clones; roughly 31% of them were counted only once. Together, the top ten hold 0.06% to 0.07% of the sample.

Each donor gave one peripheral blood draw, about 100 mL on average, collected into heparinised tubes. Using a panel that included CD45RO, CCR7, CD25, CD127, CD95 and CD27, naive, central memory, regulatory and stem cell-like memory CD4+ T cells were sorted on a BD FACSAria II. A purity above 95% was achieved for all sorted populations. Right away, PBMCs were isolated by Lymphoprep density gradient centrifugation and were stained directly, with no culture step. To minimize batch effects, samples were stained and sorted in pairs, one healthy donor with one patient per experiment. This record belongs to a study of beta chain features in type 1 diabetes (dated by TCRdb to between 2017 and 2018). For context, the study as a whole: Patients and healthy donors did not differ in mean age, gender distribution, total cell number or subset yield. Whereas all 30 or so donors provided naive and central memory subsets, regulatory and stem cell-like memory subsets were isolated from just 8 patients and about 8 healthy donors. The study compared the TCRB repertoires of sorted circulating CD4+ T cell subsets in recently diagnosed type 1 diabetes patients with those in matched healthy donors. A total of around 100 million sorted cells were examined across all samples, and RNA yield correlated strongly with the number of cells per subset.

Paper-wide results and their limitations: Sequencing cDNA rather than genomic DNA could over-represent highly expressing activated cells, although activation and CD3 levels did not differ between groups. Only small numbers of individuals were included in the HLA sub-analyses, which left unresolved whether HLA type had any influence on TCRB rearrangement. PCR may preferentially amplify shorter templates, but because patient and control samples were amplified and corrected together, any resulting skew would affect both groups equally. Fewer insertions and more nucleotide deletions at VDJ recombination sites were observed in patients with type 1 diabetes, implying thymic rearrangement abnormalities. Naive, central memory and regulatory TCRB repertoires appeared to be more alike among patients than among healthy donors. Type 1 diabetes patients showed a moderate but significant shortening of TCRB CDR3 length in all four CD4+ subsets.

V loses 2 bases, J loses 7 bases, and the germline ends lie 15 bases apart. In the germline V gene, CDR1 corresponds to KGHSH and CDR2 to LQKENI. There are 14 amino acids in the CDR3, from cysteine to phenylalanine inclusive. Only CDR3 DNA is held: 42 bases, read in frame from base 1. Material for sequencing was naive CD4+ T cells from blood. The cell subset or site label for this specimen denotes: true naive CD4+ T cells. The receptor was isolated from a man aged 18-30 years in good health. The chain is made from TRBV18 and TRBJ2-7; the best D guess is TRBD2, with 6 bases matching. CDR3 loop: CASSPGSGGGEQYF. The nucleotide sequence reads TGTGCCAGCTCACCAGGGTCAGGAGGAGGGGAGCAGTACTTC.